This TCR beta chain was identified in a study of blood T cell repertoires in COVID-19. Study background: Material from acute and convalescent COVID-19 was sourced from the United States, Italy and Spain.

TCRdb's copy holds only in-frame clones and misses some; the assay was immunoSEQ multiplex PCR. Among some 140,000 clones listed, 75% to 80% were seen once. There are 12 residues in the CDR3. CDR1 and CDR2 (germline): SGHAT, FQNNGV. V lost 5 bases and J lost 9, with 14 bases in between. This chain uses TRBV11-2 with TRBJ2-7; D unclear. The source of this sequence is an older man with acute or convalescent COVID-19. Sequencing used peripheral blood. The DNA for the CDR3 is TGTGCCAGCAGCCGAGAGCTCATCGGGCAGTACTTC. This translates into CASSRELIGQYF.